The clone carrying this T cell receptor (beta chain) was detected a few times. As yet, its antigen is unknown. RNA-based 3' RACE libraries used unique molecular identifiers. TCRdb used MiXCR to reprocess the 3' RACE reads, holding one entry per CDR3 protein. Of about 89,000 distinct CDR3 sequences listed, less than 7% are singletons. The data were taken from a study of HIV-infected children after antiretroviral therapy interruption. Looking at the study overall: For the interruption arm, samples span week 0 through about 3 years after study end. Samples from the continuous-treatment group were taken at weeks 0, 48 and 150.

Treatment described: PENTA 11 planned treatment interruption arm or continuous ART arm. V shed 4 bases and J shed 1 base, with 11 bases lying between them. Germline V CDR1 and CDR2: SNHLY, FYNNEI. The CDR3 has 15 residues. Study-level results: By the end of treatment interruption, naive CD4+ clonality (Gini) increased.

This TCR came from a pool of human donors with HIV. This chain connects TRBV2 to TRBJ2-1; D is undetermined. The source material was CD45RA+ CD4+ T cells from PBMCs, pooled from several time points, sampled from a donor given antiretroviral therapy, either interrupted or continuous. This sample's subset: naive CD4+ CD45RA+ CD45RO- T cells. In nucleotides, the CDR3 is TGTGCCAGCAGTGGGCGGCGGTATTCCTACAATGAGCAGTTCTTC. This sequence encodes CASSGRRYSYNEQFF.